The 14 T cell receptor beta chains in this list originate from one sample, sequenced in a study of shared clonotypes between healthy human individuals. Clones were read by immunoSEQ multiplex PCR, and TCRdb kept only the in-frame ones, dropping some. The sample carries roughly 2,300,000 clones, about nine tenths recorded once. The specimen sequenced was naive CD4+ T cells from PBMCs. Subset here: CD45RA+ positively selected. These receptors all stem from a man younger than 35 in good health. Some clones in this sample may be carry-over from other donors' samples.

V and J are TRBV13 and TRBJ1-5; D is perhaps TRBD1 (5 bases). The CDR3 extends over 19 amino acids. The germline V gene has CDR1 PRHDT and CDR2 FYEKMQ (reference sequence). Trimming removed 6 bases at V and 6 bases at J, with 30 bases between. CDR3: CASRVDTVGRRKRGQPQHF. The CDR3 DNA is TGTGCCAGCAGAGTCGACACGGTCGGTCGAAGAAAAAGGGGTCAGCCCCAGCATTTT.

This clone showed up just once. The V gene is TRBV11-2, the J gene TRBJ2-1; D is undetermined. The CDR3 has 16 amino acids. The V end was cut by 6 bases, the J end by 0 bases, with 15 bases between. The germline V gene has CDR1 SGHAT and CDR2 FQNNGV. The CDR3 protein is CASSAFSAASYNEQFF. The CDR3 bases are TGTGCCAGCAGTGCCTTTTCGGCTGCCTCCTACAATGAGCAGTTCTTC.

The gene calls are TRBV7-7 and TRBJ2-7; 7 nucleotides line up with TRBD1. The CDR3 is 13 residues long. Germline loops: CDR1 SSHAT, CDR2 FNYEAQ (reference sequence). J was trimmed by 5 bases and V by 6 bases; bases with no gene match: 7. CDR3 nucleotides: TGTGCCAGCAGTCGAGACAGGGTCGACGAGCAGTACTTC. It is translated as CASSRDRVDEQYF. The whole variable domain, remainder taken from reference TRBV7-7 and TRBJ2-7, is GAGVSQSPRYKVTKRGQDVTLRCDPISSHATLYWYQQALGQGPEFLTYFNYEAQPDKSGLPSDRFSAERPEGSISTLTIQRTEQRDSAMYRCASSRDRVDEQYFGPGTRLTVT.

V is TRBV9 and J is TRBJ1-2; tentative D call: TRBD1 (5 bases). V lost 4 bases and J 3 bases, leaving 16 bases between the germline ends. From germline, CDR1 is SGDLS and CDR2 YYNGEE. The CDR3 has 15 residues. The CDR3 sequence is CASSPGGRSDYGYTF. The CDR3 DNA follows: TGTGCCAGCAGCCCCGGGGGACGGAGCGACTATGGCTACACCTTC.

The V call is TRBV5-1, the J call TRBJ2-5; unclear D gene. Trimming removed 0 bases at V and 2 bases at J, with 8 bases between. The CDR3 runs to 14 residues. In germline, CDR1 is SGHRS, CDR2 YFSETQ. The CDR3 bases are TGCGCCAGCAGCTTGGTCACAGATCAAGAGACCCAGTACTTC. The encoded protein is CASSLVTDQETQYF.

The V and J genes are TRBV29-1 and TRBJ1-2, with D uncertain. Germline CDR1 and CDR2: SQVTM and ANQGSEA. The CDR3 has 13 residues. V lost 7 bases and J lost 8, with 20 bases in between. The CDR3 DNA follows: TGCAGCGCCGGCGAGACACTTTCCGGGGGCTACACCTTC. Translation: CSAGETLSGGYTF.

The chain is built from TRBV19 and TRBJ1-1, with a tentative D call TRBD1 (5 bases). Germline CDR1 LNHDA, CDR2 SQIVND (reference sequence). This CDR3 contains 12 residues. Trimming cost V 9 bases and J 3 bases, with 11 bases left between them. The CDR3 protein is CASRGVYTEAFF. DNA of the CDR3: TGTGCCAGCCGAGGGGTTTACACTGAAGCTTTCTTT.

V usage is TRBV6-6 and J usage is TRBJ1-1; D gene ambiguous. Trimming removed 11 bases from V and 8 bases from J, with 18 bases in between. Germline loops: CDR1 MNHNY, CDR2 SVGAGI (reference sequence). CDR3 length: 12 amino acids. This CDR3 is CAGGGSSWEAFF. CDR3 DNA sequence: TGTGCCGGAGGAGGTTCGTCTTGGGAAGCTTTCTTT.

The chain is built from TRBV27 and TRBJ2-7; TRBD2 matches 13 bases. CDR3 length equals 16 residues. The V and J ends lost 8 bases and 8 bases, in that order; junction bases with no gene match: 15. Per the germline V gene, CDR1 is MNHEY and CDR2 is SMNVEV (reference sequence). The CDR3 protein is CASQQLAGGAKRKQYF. DNA for the CDR3: TGTGCCAGCCAGCAACTAGCGGGAGGGGCAAAGAGGAAGCAGTACTTC.

This clone was counted once. The CDR3 here is CASSVDRAYEQYF. The CDR3 DNA sequence: TGTGCCAGCAGTGTTGACAGGGCTTACGAGCAGTACTTC. The rearrangement links TRBV2 to TRBJ2-7; 7 positions agree with TRBD1. The length of the CDR3 is 13 residues. Losses at the gene ends were 4 bases for V and 4 bases for J; bases not matched to a gene: 4. The V gene's germline CDR1 is SNHLY and CDR2 FYNNEI.

The chain employs TRBV27 and TRBJ2-7, with 13 positions matching TRBD2. J was trimmed by 4 bases and V by 5 bases; bases with no gene match: 5. The CDR3 runs 15 residues. Germline V gives CDR1 MNHEY, CDR2 SMNVEV (reference sequence). CDR3 loop: CASSLRTSGGYEQYF. CDR3 nucleotides: TGTGCCAGCAGTCTCCGGACTAGCGGGGGATACGAGCAGTACTTC.

V and J are TRBV19 and TRBJ1-1; D ambiguous. Trimming took 3 bases from V and 4 from J, leaving 9 bases between them. This CDR3 region has 13 residues. Looked up from germline, CDR1 is LNHDA and CDR2 is SQIVND (reference sequence). The CDR3 nucleotides read TGTGCCAGTAGTATCCCGGGTTTCACTGAAGCTTTCTTT. The encoded protein is CASSIPGFTEAFF.

The rearrangement joins TRBV5-1 to TRBJ1-2; D not resolved. This CDR3 comprises 14 residues. Germline V lookup: CDR1 SGHRS, CDR2 YFSETQ. The ends were cut back, 3 bases at V and 0 bases at J, with 9 bases in the middle. DNA of the CDR3: TGCGCCAGCAGCTCCGACCCGACTAACTATGGCTACACCTTC. It specifies CASSSDPTNYGYTF.

This clone was observed a few times. The chain uses TRBV30 and TRBJ1-1; tentative D call: TRBD1 (6 bases). CDR3 length equals 17 residues. Trimming removed 0 bases from V and 1 base from J, with 18 bases in between. Germline lookup yields CDR1 GTSNPN and CDR2 SVGIG (reference sequence). DNA for the CDR3: TGTGCCTGGAGTGTACGGGACAAAAACTTTTCGAACACTGAAGCTTTCTTT. This gives the protein CAWSVRDKNFSNTEAFF.